This record covers a single TCR beta chain. This entry belongs to a study of blood T cell repertoires in COVID-19. About the research overall: The study drew acute and convalescent COVID-19 samples from the United States, Italy and Spain. The cDNA or gDNA used as material had been derived from T cells, B-cell-depleted T cells, or PBMCs.

Sequencing was performed with immunoSEQ multiplex PCR; in TCRdb, only in-frame clones are kept and a portion is missing. The sample yields 200,000 to 300,000 clones, about 80% seen once. V lost 2 bases and J 1 base, leaving 3 bases between the germline ends. Germline V gene data show CDR1 as SGHRS and CDR2 as YFSETQ. The CDR3 has 13 residues. This TCR derives from an elderly woman with acute or convalescent COVID-19. Sequencing input: peripheral blood. The chain employs TRBV5-1 and TRBJ2-2, with no clear D. CDR3 loop: CASSLLNTGELFF. Written as DNA, the CDR3 is TGCGCCAGCAGCTTACTGAACACCGGGGAGCTGTTTTTT.